A single sample gave rise to the 19 T cell receptor beta chains below, sequenced in a study of blood T cell repertoires in COVID-19. The repertoire was sequenced with immunoSEQ multiplex PCR; TCRdb's copy has only in-frame clones and lacks some. The sample gives about 120,000 clones, around 90% of which show up once; about 1% is in the top ten. Sequenced sample: peripheral blood. The receptors were gathered from a woman between 50 and 59 years old with active or convalescent COVID-19.

V gene TRBV12-2 combines with J gene TRBJ2-7; the table gives TRBD2 as D, unverified against the DNA. TRBV12-2 is annotated as a pseudogene. The CDR3 is 15 residues long. The CDR3 nucleotides are TGTGCAAGTCGCTTAGTGGGCGGGAGGGGAGACGAGCAGTACTTC. It specifies CASRLVGGRGDEQYF.

This clone appeared once. Without the conserved terminal phenylalanine or tryptophan, this CDR3 likely stems from a read error. The limits of the CDR3 on the DNA are not certain, so only TCRdb's listed CDR3 is given. The rearrangement joins TRBV9 to TRBJ2-7; the D call of TRBD2 is as the table states it, not checked on the DNA. Counting both end residues, the CDR3 totals 12 amino acids. Germline V CDR1 and CDR2: SGDLS, YYNGEE. CDR3 loop: CASSVPAFAPLR.

The sample holds one count of this clone. The chain couples TRBV11-3 to TRBJ1-2, with D maybe TRBD1 (5 bases). Trimming took off 1 base at V and 1 base at J, with 25 bases between the two ends. The germline V gene has CDR1 SGHNT and CDR2 YENEEA. The CDR3 spans 20 residues. The chain's CDR3 is CASSLVWRGLPQIDNYGYTF. DNA of the CDR3: TGTGCCAGCAGCTTAGTTTGGAGGGGACTTCCCCAAATCGATAACTATGGCTACACCTTC.

The V gene is TRBV6-2 or TRBV6-3, the J gene TRBJ2-3; 9 bases are shared with TRBD1. There are 11 residues in the CDR3. Per germline, CDR1 MNHEY and CDR2 SVGEGT. Trimming removed 5 bases from V and 13 bases from J; junction bases left unmatched: 4. The CDR3, as DNA: TGTGCCAGCAGTGGGACAGGGTCGAAGTATTTT. It is translated as CASSGTGSKYF.

The V and J genes are TRBV29-1 and TRBJ2-7; 7 positions match TRBD1. CDR1 is SQVTM, CDR2 ANQGSEA, per germline. The CDR3 consists of 13 residues. V lost 6 bases and J lost 5; bases outside the gene matches: 10. The CDR3 here is CSVRGYEFHEQYF. DNA for the CDR3: TGCAGCGTCAGGGGGTATGAGTTCCACGAGCAGTACTTC.

This clone was seen a single time. This chain joins TRBV10-3 and TRBJ1-3, with 7 bases fitting TRBD1. Germline V lookup: CDR1 ENHRY, CDR2 SYGVKD. The CDR3 sequence is 17 residues long. With 10 bases clipped from V and 4 bases from J, the junction kept 19 bases outside the gene matches. CDR3 bases: TGTGCCACTCAGGGACGGGACAGCCGCTTGAGGGGAAACACCATATATTTT. It encodes CATQGRDSRLRGNTIYF.

Regarding this clone: Mismatch with germline at one junction end may stem from a read error. This rearrangement joins TRBV7-3 to TRBJ2-1; 7 nucleotides align to TRBD2. CDR3 size: 15 residues. From germline, CDR1 is SGHTA and CDR2 FQGTGA. Here the CDR3 reads CAGSLRRESGSEQFF. CDR3 nucleotide sequence: TGTGCCGGCAGCTTAAGGCGGGAGTCAGGAAGTGAGCAGTTCTTC.

The chain couples TRBV7-9 to TRBJ1-1; D perhaps matches TRBD1 (5 bases). The CDR3 extends over 16 amino acids. CDR1 SEHNR and CDR2 FQNEAQ come from the germline V gene (reference sequence). The germline V and J ends were trimmed by 1 base and 3 bases, with 15 bases remaining between them. The CDR3 sequence is CASSLGGLLGDTEAFF. The CDR3 bases are TGTGCCAGCAGCTTAGGGGGACTTTTGGGGGACACTGAAGCTTTCTTT.

The CDR3 DNA reads as TGTGCCAGCAGCCCCGGGGGAGCGGGGGGAGATCGGGAGACCCAGTACTTC. Translation gives CASSPGGAGGDRETQYF. V is TRBV5-6 and J is TRBJ2-5; 9 nucleotides line up with TRBD2. Germline V gives CDR1 SGHDT, CDR2 YYEEEE. V was pared by 4 bases and J by 5 bases, with 15 bases of the junction left unmatched. The CDR3 loop spans 17 amino acids. The full variable domain, with the rest looked up from reference TRBV5-6 and TRBJ2-5, is DAGVTQSPTHLIKTRGQQVTLRCSPKSGHDTVSWYQQALGQGPQFIFQYYEEEERQRGNFPDRFSGHQFPNYSSELNVNALLLGDSALYLCASSPGGAGGDRETQYFGPGTRLLVL.

The chain links TRBV4-2 to TRBJ2-5, with 7 bases matching TRBD2. Germline V gene lookup returns CDR1 LGHNA and CDR2 YNFKEQ. V lost 0 bases and J lost 4; bases outside the gene matches: 11. This CDR3 has 17 residues. CDR3 bases: TGTGCCAGCAGCCAAGATCTCCCACCGGGGGGACGAGAGACCCAGTACTTC. It translates to CASSQDLPPGGRETQYF.

The rearrangement joins TRBV5-1 to TRBJ2-2, with a tentative D call TRBD1 (6 bases). Germline V CDR1 and CDR2: SGHRS, YFSETQ. The V end lost 3 bases, the J end lost 3 bases, and 15 bases lay between the germline ends. The CDR3 loop spans 16 amino acids. The CDR3 region is CASSWGQRSYTGELFF. Written as DNA, the CDR3 is TGCGCCAGCAGCTGGGGGCAGCGGAGCTACACCGGGGAGCTGTTTTTT.

The chain links TRBV11-2 to TRBJ2-7; TRBD1 matches at 11 bases. J gave up 7 bases and V 5 bases, and 10 bases lay outside the gene matches. The CDR3 contains 15 residues. Germline CDR1 reads SGHAT; CDR2 reads FQNNGV. The CDR3 sequence: CASSATGQGAREQYF. As DNA, the CDR3 is TGTGCCAGCAGCGCCACCGGACAGGGGGCCAGGGAGCAGTACTTC.

The V gene is TRBV29-1, the J gene TRBJ2-5; a possible D gene is TRBD2 (5 bases). V lost 8 bases to trimming and J lost 4 bases, with 17 bases between them. The CDR3 loop spans 13 amino acids. Germline V gene lookup returns CDR1 SQVTM and CDR2 ANQGSEA. DNA of the CDR3: TGCAGCTCTGCGCCTGAGGGAGTAGAGACCCAGTACTTC. It yields the protein CSSAPEGVETQYF.

V is TRBV28 and J is TRBJ1-5; D gene ambiguous. The CDR3 has 12 residues. Germline CDR1 is MDHEN and CDR2 is SYDVKM. Trimming removed 3 bases at V and 4 bases at J, with 4 bases between. CDR3 protein: CASSFTNQPQHF. The CDR3, as DNA: TGTGCCAGCAGTTTTACTAATCAGCCCCAGCATTTT.

The J gene is TRBJ2-1, the V gene TRBV29-1, with 11 bases matching TRBD2. Germline CDR1 is SQVTM and CDR2 is ANQGSEA. The CDR3 has 14 residues. The trim removed 7 bases at V and 3 bases at J, leaving 5 bases unmatched. In nucleotides, the CDR3 is TGCAGCGCCCTAGCGGGAGGCGACTACAATGAGCAGTTCTTC. It codes for CSALAGGDYNEQFF.

This clone was detected only a few times. This rearrangement joins TRBV5-6 to TRBJ1-5; weak D call: TRBD1 (5 bases). Per germline, CDR1 SGHDT and CDR2 YYEEEE. Trimming pared 4 bases from V and 6 bases from J, leaving 17 bases between. The CDR3 is 15 amino acids. Here the CDR3 DNA reads TGTGCCAGCAGCATCGGAGGGACGGGAGGTCAGCCCCAGCATTTT. It encodes CASSIGGTGGQPQHF.

This sequence joins TRBV2 and TRBJ1-6; D unresolved. The CDR3 is 17 residues long. Germline-derived CDR1 and CDR2 are SNHLY and FYNNEI. Trimming pared 1 base from V and 8 bases from J, leaving 18 bases between. Written as DNA, the CDR3 is TGTGCCAGCAGTGAAGTTTACGGAGAGGGAGAGGATTCACCCCTCCACTTT. This translates into CASSEVYGEGEDSPLHF.

V gene TRBV24-1 combines with J gene TRBJ1-3, with D hard to call. The length of the CDR3 is 14 residues. From germline, CDR1 is KGHDR and CDR2 SFDVKD. V was pared by 3 bases and J by 0 bases, with 5 bases between. CDR3 loop: CATSDPSSGNTIYF. CDR3 DNA sequence: TGTGCCACCAGTGATCCCAGCTCTGGAAACACCATATATTTT.

The chain joins TRBV9 to TRBJ2-3; TRBD1 might be the D (6 bases). This CDR3 contains 14 residues. The V gene lost 3 bases and the J gene lost 3 bases, with 11 bases spanning the gap. The germline V gene has CDR1 SGDLS and CDR2 YYNGEE. CDR3 DNA sequence: TGTGCCAGCAGCGCCGGGACAACGACAGATACGCAGTATTTT. Protein product: CASSAGTTTDTQYF.